This is a list of T cell receptor beta chains from one sample in a study of blood T cell repertoires in COVID-19. Assay: immunoSEQ multiplex PCR; the TCRdb copy retains only in-frame clones and omits some. Of about 75,000 clones listed, about four fifths are singletons. The sample taken for sequencing was peripheral blood. The receptors shown here come from a woman older than 75 with active or convalescent COVID-19. CDR3s include the opening cysteine and the closing phenylalanine or tryptophan. Fields, in order: D gene, clone size, J gene, V gene, CDR3 protein, CDR3 DNA. The D gene is left open where the match is weak. Clone size, where shown, is once, few, many, or a class for clones that have expanded.

d_gene: TRBD1; abundance: NA; j_gene: TRBJ2-1; v_gene: TRBV5-1; CDR3aa: CASSRSDRGRLNEQFF; CDR3nt: TGCGCCAGCAGCAGATCCGACAGGGGGCGCTTAAATGAGCAGTTCTTC
d_gene: NA; abundance: NA; j_gene: TRBJ2-7; v_gene: TRBV10-3; CDR3aa: CAISGDGTRNKEQYF; CDR3nt: TGTGCCATCAGTGGCGACGGGACAAGAAATAAGGAGCAGTACTTC
d_gene: NA; abundance: NA; j_gene: TRBJ2-2; v_gene: TRBV27; CDR3aa: CASSFGSPNRVGGTGELFF; CDR3nt: TGTGCCAGCAGTTTTGGATCCCCCAACAGGGTAGGGGGCACCGGGGAGCTGTTTTTT
d_gene: TRBD2; abundance: NA; j_gene: TRBJ2-1; v_gene: TRBV7-6; CDR3aa: CASSGSGRALSYNEQFF; CDR3nt: TGTGCCAGCAGCGGTAGCGGGAGGGCCCTCTCCTACAATGAGCAGTTCTTC
d_gene: NA; abundance: NA; j_gene: TRBJ2-7; v_gene: TRBV5-1; CDR3aa: CASSQTGTQNEQYF; CDR3nt: TGCGCCAGCAGCCAAACCGGGACACAGAACGAGCAGTACTTC
d_gene: NA; abundance: few; j_gene: TRBJ1-6; v_gene: TRBV28; CDR3aa: CASSPPLGRSYNSPLHF; CDR3nt: TGTGCCAGCAGCCCCCCGTTGGGCAGAAGCTATAATTCACCCCTCCACTTT
d_gene: NA; abundance: NA; j_gene: TRBJ2-7; v_gene: TRBV5-1; CDR3aa: CASSLQSGAQYF; CDR3nt: TGCGCCAGCAGCTTGCAGTCGGGAGCCCAGTACTTC
d_gene: TRBD1; abundance: NA; j_gene: TRBJ1-3; v_gene: TRBV5-1; CDR3aa: CASSERTGGNTIYF; CDR3nt: TGCGCCAGCAGCGAGAGGACAGGGGGAAACACCATATATTTT
d_gene: NA; abundance: NA; j_gene: TRBJ1-2; v_gene: TRBV5-1; CDR3aa: CASSLAGLANYGYTF; CDR3nt: TGCGCCAGCAGCTTGGCAGGTTTAGCTAACTATGGCTACACCTTC
d_gene: NA; abundance: NA; j_gene: TRBJ1-1; v_gene: TRBV7-9; CDR3aa: CASLTQNTEAFF; CDR3nt: TGTGCCAGCCTCACACAGAACACTGAAGCTTTCTTT
d_gene: TRBD2; abundance: NA; j_gene: TRBJ2-1; v_gene: TRBV19; CDR3aa: CASSARLAARTYNEQFF; CDR3nt: TGTGCCAGTAGTGCCAGACTAGCGGCCCGCACCTACAATGAGCAGTTCTTC
d_gene: NA; abundance: NA; j_gene: TRBJ1-5; v_gene: TRBV28; CDR3aa: CASSPPLAYNQPQHF; CDR3nt: TGTGCCAGCAGTCCCCCCTTGGCTTACAATCAGCCCCAGCATTTT
d_gene: NA; abundance: NA; j_gene: TRBJ1-2; v_gene: TRBV5-6; CDR3aa: CASSLPGEGYGYTF; CDR3nt: TGTGCCAGCAGCTTACCAGGGGAGGGCTATGGCTACACCTTC
d_gene: NA; abundance: medium-sized; j_gene: TRBJ2-2; v_gene: TRBV7-3; CDR3aa: CASSLGQETGELFF; CDR3nt: TGTGCCAGCAGCTTAGGGCAAGAGACCGGGGAGCTGTTTTTT
d_gene: TRBD1; abundance: once; j_gene: TRBJ2-3; v_gene: TRBV5-1; CDR3aa: CASSLALAGGEDTQYF; CDR3nt: TGCGCCAGCAGCTTGGCCCTAGCAGGGGGAGAAGATACGCAGTATTTT
d_gene: NA; abundance: once; j_gene: TRBJ2-3; v_gene: TRBV27; CDR3aa: CASSSPLDTDTQYF; CDR3nt: TGTGCCAGCAGTTCTCCCCTAGACACAGATACGCAGTATTTT
d_gene: NA; abundance: once; j_gene: TRBJ2-5; v_gene: TRBV3-1/TRBV3-2; CDR3aa: CASSDRRRQETQYF; CDR3nt: TGTGCCAGCAGCGATCGACGGAGACAAGAGACCCAGTACTTC
d_gene: NA; abundance: few; j_gene: TRBJ1-6; v_gene: TRBV18; CDR3aa: CASSPQGDSPLHF; CDR3nt: TGTGCCAGCTCACCCCAGGGTGATTCACCCCTCCACTTT
d_gene: TRBD1; abundance: NA; j_gene: TRBJ1-1; v_gene: TRBV7-9; CDR3aa: CASSSRDRGRNTEAFF; CDR3nt: TGTGCCAGCAGCTCCCGGGACAGGGGAAGGAACACTGAAGCTTTCTTT
d_gene: NA; abundance: NA; j_gene: TRBJ2-7; v_gene: TRBV27; CDR3aa: CASSIDRASYEQYF; CDR3nt: TGTGCCAGCAGTATCGACAGAGCCTCCTACGAGCAGTACTTC
d_gene: TRBD2; abundance: NA; j_gene: TRBJ2-1; v_gene: TRBV7-7; CDR3aa: CASSPTSANNNEQFF; CDR3nt: TGTGCTAGCAGCCCCACTAGCGCGAACAACAATGAGCAGTTCTTC
d_gene: NA; abundance: NA; j_gene: TRBJ1-4; v_gene: TRBV29-1; CDR3aa: CSVRMGANEKLFF; CDR3nt: TGCAGCGTTAGAATGGGAGCTAATGAAAAACTGTTTTTT
d_gene: TRBD1; abundance: NA; j_gene: TRBJ1-2; v_gene: TRBV19; CDR3aa: CASSVGTGGSYGYTF; CDR3nt: TGTGCCAGTAGTGTTGGGACAGGGGGGAGCTATGGCTACACCTTC
d_gene: NA; abundance: NA; j_gene: TRBJ1-1; v_gene: TRBV29-1; CDR3aa: CSGTRGGGNTEAFF; CDR3nt: TGCAGCGGTACCCGAGGGGGGGGTAACACTGAAGCTTTCTTT
d_gene: NA; abundance: NA; j_gene: TRBJ2-3; v_gene: TRBV7-8; CDR3aa: CASSPSQGRIEDTQYF; CDR3nt: TGTGCCAGCAGCCCGTCGCAGGGGCGGATTGAAGATACGCAGTATTTT
d_gene: TRBD2; abundance: NA; j_gene: TRBJ2-3; v_gene: TRBV2; CDR3aa: CASRGGVRITDTQYF; CDR3nt: TGTGCCAGCAGGGGAGGGGTACGAATCACAGATACGCAGTATTTT
d_gene: NA; abundance: few; j_gene: TRBJ1-2; v_gene: TRBV2; CDR3aa: CATDSYPDRSINYGYTF; CDR3nt: TGTGCCACCGATTCCTACCCGGACAGATCTATTAACTATGGCTACACCTTC
d_gene: NA; abundance: NA; j_gene: TRBJ2-7; v_gene: TRBV7-2; CDR3aa: CASSARGGAVSYEQYF; CDR3nt: TGTGCCAGCAGCGCTAGGGGCGGGGCGGTTAGCTACGAGCAGTACTTC
d_gene: NA; abundance: NA; j_gene: TRBJ1-2; v_gene: TRBV3-1/TRBV3-2; CDR3aa: CASSKGHGGFYGYTF; CDR3nt: TGTGCCAGCAGCAAAGGACATGGGGGGTTCTATGGCTACACCTTC
d_gene: TRBD1; abundance: few; j_gene: TRBJ1-6; v_gene: TRBV28; CDR3aa: CASSFPWDSRRNSPLHF; CDR3nt: TGTGCCAGCAGTTTCCCTTGGGACAGCCGGCGAAATTCACCCCTCCACTTT
d_gene: TRBD2; abundance: NA; j_gene: TRBJ2-1; v_gene: TRBV11-2; CDR3aa: CASSSGTSGRAYNEQFF; CDR3nt: TGTGCCAGCAGCTCCGGAACTAGCGGTAGGGCCTACAATGAGCAGTTCTTC
d_gene: NA; abundance: NA; j_gene: TRBJ1-1; v_gene: TRBV18; CDR3aa: CASSPGSGDTEAFF; CDR3nt: TGTGCCAGCTCACCAGGATCAGGGGACACTGAAGCTTTCTTT
d_gene: NA; abundance: NA; j_gene: TRBJ1-4; v_gene: TRBV6-6; CDR3aa: CASNYRDEKLFF; CDR3nt: TGTGCCAGCAACTACAGGGATGAAAAACTGTTTTTT
d_gene: TRBD1; abundance: NA; j_gene: TRBJ1-2; v_gene: TRBV27; CDR3aa: CASNPLGGTGAYGYTF; CDR3nt: TGTGCCAGCAACCCTCTCGGCGGGACAGGGGCCTATGGCTACACCTTC
d_gene: NA; abundance: few; j_gene: TRBJ1-2; v_gene: TRBV11-2; CDR3aa: CASSLNGGPLNYGYTF; CDR3nt: TGTGCCAGCAGCCTGAACGGGGGACCCCTTAACTATGGCTACACCTTC
d_gene: TRBD1; abundance: NA; j_gene: TRBJ2-7; v_gene: TRBV6-2/TRBV6-3; CDR3aa: CASSSSNDRDRSSYEQYF; CDR3nt: TGTGCCAGCAGTAGTTCCAACGACAGGGATCGAAGCTCCTACGAGCAGTACTTC
d_gene: TRBD1; abundance: NA; j_gene: TRBJ2-2; v_gene: TRBV2; CDR3aa: CASSFARGQGSGELFF; CDR3nt: TGTGCCAGCAGCTTCGCTAGAGGACAGGGGTCTGGGGAGCTGTTTTTT
d_gene: TRBD1; abundance: NA; j_gene: TRBJ2-7; v_gene: TRBV18; CDR3aa: CASSLGQYYEQYF; CDR3nt: TGTGCCAGCTCACTGGGACAGTACTACGAGCAGTACTTC
d_gene: NA; abundance: NA; j_gene: TRBJ2-3; v_gene: TRBV27; CDR3aa: CASRSGLVDTQYF; CDR3nt: TGTGCCAGCAGATCAGGTTTAGTAGATACGCAGTATTTT
d_gene: TRBD1; abundance: NA; j_gene: TRBJ2-1; v_gene: TRBV6-2/TRBV6-3; CDR3aa: CASSYPSGQPNEQFF; CDR3nt: TGTGCCAGCAGTTACCCATCGGGACAGCCAAATGAGCAGTTCTTC
d_gene: NA; abundance: NA; j_gene: TRBJ2-7; v_gene: TRBV30; CDR3aa: CATEAGYEQYF; CDR3nt: TGTGCCACTGAAGCGGGCTACGAGCAGTACTTC
d_gene: TRBD1; abundance: NA; j_gene: TRBJ1-2; v_gene: TRBV6-6; CDR3aa: CASAGEQGANYGYTF; CDR3nt: TGTGCCAGTGCGGGGGAACAGGGGGCTAACTATGGCTACACCTTC
d_gene: NA; abundance: NA; j_gene: TRBJ1-1; v_gene: TRBV4-1; CDR3aa: CASSHSFSEAFF; CDR3nt: TGCGCCAGCAGCCATTCCTTCTCCGAAGCTTTCTTT
d_gene: NA; abundance: NA; j_gene: TRBJ2-2; v_gene: TRBV7-6; CDR3aa: CASSFRLTGELFF; CDR3nt: TGTGCCAGCAGCTTTAGACTCACCGGGGAGCTGTTTTTT
d_gene: TRBD1; abundance: NA; j_gene: TRBJ1-2; v_gene: TRBV6-5; CDR3aa: CASSFTGGKEYGYTF; CDR3nt: TGTGCCAGCAGTTTTACAGGGGGAAAAGAATATGGCTACACCTTC
d_gene: NA; abundance: NA; j_gene: TRBJ1-5; v_gene: TRBV28; CDR3aa: CASSFRVGRPLLILDQPQHF; CDR3nt: TGTGCCAGCAGTTTTAGGGTAGGGAGGCCCCTTCTTATTCTCGATCAGCCCCAGCATTTT
d_gene: NA; abundance: NA; j_gene: TRBJ2-7; v_gene: TRBV11-2; CDR3aa: CASSLTPRGSFYEQYF; CDR3nt: TGTGCCAGCAGCCTAACCCCGCGCGGCAGTTTCTACGAGCAGTACTTC